These 17 T cell receptor beta chains originate from one sample sequenced in a study of control samples from healthy donors and cancer patients. The assay was immunoSEQ multiplex PCR, and TCRdb's table has in-frame clones only and misses some. The table shows about 90,000 clones, with approximately 93% occurring only once. Material: blood. The source of these receptors is a woman aged 30 to 39 in good health.

In this sample, this clone turned up once. This chain links TRBV27 with TRBJ1-1; D is uncertain. In germline, CDR1 is MNHEY, CDR2 SMNVEV (reference sequence). The CDR3 is 15 amino acids. The V and J ends lost 4 bases and 2 bases respectively, with 14 bases between them. CDR3 sequence reads: CASSSLSTGNTEAFF. DNA of the CDR3: TGTGCCAGCAGTTCCCTATCGACGGGCAACACTGAAGCTTTCTTT.

The chain employs TRBV5-1 and TRBJ2-5; D is undetermined. V lost 1 base and J 5 bases, leaving 9 bases between the germline ends. Germline CDR1 is SGHRS and CDR2 is YFSETQ. This CDR3 spans 13 amino acids. The CDR3 spells CASSLLGMETQYF. CDR3 DNA sequence: TGCGCCAGCAGCTTGCTGGGGATGGAGACCCAGTACTTC.

This chain connects TRBV10-1 to TRBJ1-2; D might be TRBD1 (5 bases). Germline V gene sequence: CDR1 WNHNN, CDR2 SYGVQD (reference sequence). This CDR3 comprises 13 residues. V dropped 3 bases and J dropped 6 bases, with 11 bases sitting between them. The CDR3 DNA reads TGCGCCAGCAGTGAAGCAGGGATTAATGGCTACACCTTC. It is translated as CASSEAGINGYTF.

This chain connects TRBV19 to TRBJ1-5; D perhaps matches TRBD1 (5 bases). Per the germline V gene, CDR1 is LNHDA and CDR2 is SQIVND (reference sequence). The CDR3 covers 15 residues. The V and J ends lost 4 bases and 6 bases respectively, with 16 bases between them. As DNA, the CDR3 is TGTGCCAGTAGTACAGGTCAGGGAGGTGGTCAGCCCCAGCATTTT. It specifies CASSTGQGGGQPQHF.

This rearrangement joins TRBV2 to TRBJ2-3; a weak D match, TRBD2 (6 bases). CDR3 length: 17 amino acids. V lost 6 bases and J 4 bases, leaving 23 bases between the germline ends. From germline, CDR1 is SNHLY and CDR2 FYNNEI. The chain's CDR3 is CASRRNGGASRSDTQYF. In DNA, the CDR3 is TGTGCCAGCAGGCGTAACGGGGGAGCATCCAGGTCAGATACGCAGTATTTT.

The CDR3 region is CASTLLSGTGSGELFF. In nucleotides, the CDR3 is TGTGCCAGTACCCTACTATCCGGGACAGGCTCCGGGGAGCTGTTTTTT. J is TRBJ2-2 and V is TRBV19; TRBD1 matches at 8 bases. Germline CDR1 is LNHDA and CDR2 is SQIVND (reference sequence). There are 16 residues in the CDR3. V trimming: 7 bases; J trimming: 6 bases; junction bases outside the gene matches: 13.

This CDR3 reads CSVRGGNEKLFF. CDR3 coding DNA: TGCAGCGTCCGCGGGGGTAATGAAAAACTGTTTTTT. The V call is TRBV29-1, the J call TRBJ1-4, with D possibly TRBD1 on 5 matching bases. V lost 6 bases, J lost 4 bases, and 9 bases lay in between. The CDR3 has 12 amino acids. Germline V gene sequence: CDR1 SQVTM, CDR2 ANQGSEA.

This clone has a single count. This sequence joins TRBV6-1 and TRBJ1-4, with a possible D match to TRBD1 (6 bases). This CDR3 is 14 amino acids long. Trimming took 3 bases from V and 8 from J, leaving 13 bases between them. Germline-derived CDR1 and CDR2 are MNHNS and SASEGT. The CDR3 is CASSDNRGHEKLFF. The CDR3 DNA sequence: TGTGCCAGCAGTGACAACCGGGGGCACGAAAAACTGTTTTTT.

V is TRBV5-1 and J is TRBJ1-3; 8 bases line up with TRBD1. The V and J ends lost 5 bases and 0 bases, in that order; junction bases with no gene match: 4. The length of the CDR3 is 15 residues. Germline assignment: CDR1 SGHRS and CDR2 YFSETQ. The CDR3: CASRDDRGSGNTIYF. CDR3 nucleotide sequence: TGCGCCAGCAGGGACGACAGGGGCTCTGGAAACACCATATATTTT.

This clone appeared once. The chain couples TRBV7-9 to TRBJ1-2; D is perhaps TRBD1 (5 bases). Trimming removed 5 bases from V and 6 bases from J, with 25 bases in between. Germline V gives CDR1 SEHNR, CDR2 FQNEAQ (reference sequence). CDR3 length: 17 residues. The CDR3 region has the DNA TGTGCCAGCAGCCATACGGGACTGGGTCCGCGACTTAATGGCTACACCTTC. Residues: CASSHTGLGPRLNGYTF.

This rearrangement joins TRBV9 to TRBJ1-3, with D perhaps matching TRBD1 (5 bases). This CDR3 has 15 amino acids. Germline CDR1 and CDR2: SGDLS and YYNGEE. V was cut by 4 bases and J by 2 bases, with 13 bases left in between. In DNA, the CDR3 is TGTGCCAGCAGCTCGATCCGGGACGCTGGAAACACCATATATTTT. It encodes CASSSIRDAGNTIYF.

J is TRBJ2-7 and V is TRBV13, with unresolved D. Trimming removed 3 bases from V and 1 base from J, with 7 bases in between. The CDR3 runs 13 residues. Germline-derived CDR1 and CDR2 are PRHDT and FYEKMQ (reference sequence). DNA for the CDR3: TGTGCCAGCAGCTTTAGACAATCCTACGAGCAGTACTTC. This sequence encodes CASSFRQSYEQYF.

This chain links TRBV6-1 with TRBJ2-3, with TRBD2 identical over 9 bases. The CDR3 is 16 amino acids. Germline values: CDR1 MNHNS, CDR2 SASEGT. Trimming took 2 bases from V and 1 from J; bases not matched to a gene: 4. The CDR3 sequence is CASSEIAGDGTDTQYF. The CDR3 DNA is TGTGCCAGCAGTGAAATAGCGGGAGACGGCACAGATACGCAGTATTTT.

The rearrangement links TRBV7-9 to TRBJ2-5; D perhaps matches TRBD2 (6 bases). CDR1 SEHNR and CDR2 FQNEAQ come from the germline V gene (reference sequence). This CDR3 comprises 15 residues. V was pared by 3 bases and J by 1 base, with 12 bases between. The CDR3 coding sequence is TGTGCCAGCAGCTTTAGCTCGGGAGCCCAAGAGACCCAGTACTTC. Translating it yields CASSFSSGAQETQYF. The full variable domain, completed using reference TRBV7-9 and TRBJ2-5, is DTGVSQNPRHKITKRGQNVTFRCDPISEHNRLYWYRQTLGQGPEFLTYFQNEAQLEKSRLLSDRFSAERPKGSFSTLEIQRTEQGDSAMYLCASSFSSGAQETQYFGPGTRLLVL.

This clone turned up a few times. The genes are TRBV6-1 and TRBJ1-3, with a possible D match to TRBD1 (6 bases). From germline, CDR1 is MNHNS and CDR2 SASEGT. V lost 3 bases, J lost 4 bases, and 13 bases lay in between. The length of the CDR3 is 15 residues. CDR3 sequence: CASSDGVDSGNTIYF. The CDR3 coding sequence is TGTGCCAGCAGTGATGGGGTGGACAGCGGAAACACCATATATTTT.

The J gene is TRBJ2-3, the V gene TRBV9, with D uncertain. V lost 0 bases, J lost 3 bases, and 8 bases lay in between. CDR1 is SGDLS and CDR2 is YYNGEE in the germline V gene. This CDR3 is 14 amino acids long. CDR3 DNA sequence: TGTGCCAGCAGCGTAGAACTCCGAACAGATACGCAGTATTTT. Amino acid sequence: CASSVELRTDTQYF.

V usage is TRBV6-5 and J usage is TRBJ1-2; D is perhaps TRBD1 (5 bases). The CDR3 covers 11 residues. The germline gives CDR1 MNHEY, CDR2 SVGAGI. Trimming pared 8 bases from V and 10 bases from J, leaving 14 bases between. CDR3 sequence: CASSHGGSYTF. CDR3 DNA: TGTGCCAGCTCCCACGGGGGTTCCTACACCTTC.